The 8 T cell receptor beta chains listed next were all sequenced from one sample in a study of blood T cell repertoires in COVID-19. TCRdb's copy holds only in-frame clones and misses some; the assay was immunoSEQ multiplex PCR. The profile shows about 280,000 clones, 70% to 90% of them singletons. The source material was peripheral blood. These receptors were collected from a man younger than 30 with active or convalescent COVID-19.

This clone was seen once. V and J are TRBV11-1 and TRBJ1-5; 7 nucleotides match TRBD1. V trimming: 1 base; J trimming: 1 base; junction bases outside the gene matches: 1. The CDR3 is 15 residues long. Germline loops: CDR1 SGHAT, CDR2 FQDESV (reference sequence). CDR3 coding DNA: TGTGCCAGCAGCTTAGGAGGGGGCAGCAATCAGCCCCAGCATTTT. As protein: CASSLGGGSNQPQHF.

The CDR3 loop is CASSKGLGGGETQYF. In nucleotides, the CDR3 is TGTGCCAGCAGCAAAGGACTCGGGGGTGGGGAGACCCAGTACTTC. The chain combines TRBV21-1 with TRBJ2-5; TRBD2, as called in the table, went unchecked against the DNA. TRBV21-1 is shown as a pseudogene. The CDR3 totals 15 residues.

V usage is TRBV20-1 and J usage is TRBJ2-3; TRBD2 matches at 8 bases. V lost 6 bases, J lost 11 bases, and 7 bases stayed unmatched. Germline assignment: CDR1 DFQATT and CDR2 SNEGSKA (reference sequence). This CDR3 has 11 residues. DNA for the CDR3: TGCAGTGCCCCGGGACTAGGCTTGCAGTATTTT. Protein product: CSAPGLGLQYF.

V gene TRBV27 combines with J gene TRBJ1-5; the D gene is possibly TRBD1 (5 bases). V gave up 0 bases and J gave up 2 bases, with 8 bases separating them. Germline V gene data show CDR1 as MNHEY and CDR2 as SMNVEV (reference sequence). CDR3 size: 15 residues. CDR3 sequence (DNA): TGTGCCAGCAGTTTATCAGGGGCCGGCAATCAGCCCCAGCATTTT. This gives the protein CASSLSGAGNQPQHF.

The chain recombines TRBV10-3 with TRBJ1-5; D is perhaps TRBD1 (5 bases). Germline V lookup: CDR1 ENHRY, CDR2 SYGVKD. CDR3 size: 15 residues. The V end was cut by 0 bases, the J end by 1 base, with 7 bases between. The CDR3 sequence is CAISESGVSNQPQHF. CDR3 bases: TGTGCCATCAGTGAGTCAGGGGTAAGCAATCAGCCCCAGCATTTT.

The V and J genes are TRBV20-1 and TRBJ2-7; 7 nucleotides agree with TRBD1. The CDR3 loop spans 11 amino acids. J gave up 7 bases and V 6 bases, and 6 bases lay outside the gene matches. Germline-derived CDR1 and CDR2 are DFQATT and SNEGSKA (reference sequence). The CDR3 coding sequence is TGCAGTGCCCAGACAGGGCGAGAGCAGTACTTC. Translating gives CSAQTGREQYF.

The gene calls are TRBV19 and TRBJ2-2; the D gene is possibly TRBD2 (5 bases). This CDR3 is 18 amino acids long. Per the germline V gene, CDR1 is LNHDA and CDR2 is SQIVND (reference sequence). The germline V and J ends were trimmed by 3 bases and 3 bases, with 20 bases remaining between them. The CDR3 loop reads CASSMVHLLGADTGELFF. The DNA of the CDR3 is TGTGCCAGTAGTATGGTTCACCTATTAGGAGCGGACACCGGGGAGCTGTTTTTT.

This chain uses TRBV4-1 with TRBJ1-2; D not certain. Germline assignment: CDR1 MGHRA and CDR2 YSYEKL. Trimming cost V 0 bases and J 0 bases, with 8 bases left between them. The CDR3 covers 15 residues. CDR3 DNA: TGCGCCAGCAGCCAAGATCGCGGCACTAACTATGGCTACACCTTC. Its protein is CASSQDRGTNYGYTF.